This T cell receptor beta chain derives from a study of shared clonotypes between healthy human individuals. The authors split each subset's genomic DNA evenly across several immunoSEQ plates. Libraries were prepared by immunoSEQ multiplex PCR; TCRdb keeps only in-frame clonotypes and omits some of them. The sample yields about 2.1 million clones, 85% to 95% seen once. To note about this clone: Its cognate antigen is unknown.

General study findings and limits: Non-shared clonotypes were found to have lower generation probabilities than the clonotypes that were shared by all four of the sorted-subset donors. Donors were few, which limited the genetic and exposure-history diversity represented.

Naive CD8 cells lacked CD45RO and underwent positive selection for CCR7, leaving out terminally differentiated effector memory CD45RA+ cells. Per the germline V gene, CDR1 is ENHRY and CDR2 is SYGVKD. This CDR3 has 16 amino acids. V shed 3 bases and J 8 bases; nucleotides not matched to a gene: 12. The clonotype originates from a man between 18 and 35 years old in good health. Some clones in this sample may be carry-over from other donors' samples. Sample: naive CD8+ T cells from PBMCs. The rearrangement joins TRBV10-3 to TRBJ2-1, with 8 bases lining up with TRBD1. This chain's CDR3 is CAISEQGVIRFDEQFF. DNA of the CDR3: TGTGCCATCAGTGAACAGGGGGTTATTCGGTTCGATGAGCAGTTCTTC.